This T cell receptor (beta chain) came from a study of cytomegalovirus exposure and HLA in healthy donors (dated by TCRdb to 2016 to 2017). For the study in its entirety: According to an earlier analysis of a few hundred of the donors, some 170 million T cells yielded 90 million to 130 million unique TCR beta sequences and about 300 Gb of sequence data. An early release covering about 600 HLA-typed donors comprised 250 to 350 gigabases of sequencing data and around 85 million unique TCR sequences. Of the 300 to 450 genotyped donors, less than 85% were placed in the genetic ancestry cluster associated with self-reported Caucasian donors. The study was designed to test whether signatures of past pathogen exposure could be identified by cataloging public T cell receptors. The study used immunosequencing to profile the T cell repertoires of hundreds of subjects and linked those repertoires to cytomegalovirus serostatus. Along with the approximately 700-subject first cohort, a separate validation cohort of around 120 different subjects was used. High-throughput TCR immunosequencing, statistical association of individual TCRs with disease status, and machine learning were combined to predict cytomegalovirus infection status. In a later analysis, previously published TCR beta repertoires from about 640 donors were re-analyzed and high-resolution HLA genotyping was added so that TCR occurrence patterns could be studied. The later analysis used no new phenotypic data to find candidate immune exposures, relying instead on TCR beta sequences and their occurrence across donors. In an earlier analysis of over 550 of the donors, high-throughput TCR beta sequencing was used to judge whether each TCR beta V gene segment behaved as functional or pseudogenic. Donor age, sex, ethnicity and CMV serostatus were collected together with the repertoire data. Genome-wide SNP genotypes for about 60% of the roughly 670 donors were used in a later genetic analysis, which treated that subset as a discovery cohort. Every repertoire in the discovery cohort had been generated on one and the same sequencing platform. HLA typing included class I and class II loci at four-digit resolution. The number of donors typed differed by locus, with 629-630 for A, B, C, DRB1 and DQB1, 522 for DQA1, approximately 580 for DPA1, and about 450 for DPB1. About five DR-DQ haplotypes were handled as single units for association and clustering because linkage in the cohort was strong. Among around 400 genotyped donors of the cohort, an average of approximately 220,000 unique TCR beta nucleotide sequences was sequenced per donor, of which about 19% were non-productive. General findings and caveats noted by the study authors: According to the authors, the approach could potentially be generalized to other disease states and immunological phenotypes. A total of fewer than 200 TCR beta chains were listed by the study as associated with cytomegalovirus. The only immune exposure information available for the cohort was CMV serostatus. A group of highly shared sequence variants was considered likely to be a technical artifact of the sequencing pipeline. A further reported finding was that TCR beta sequences accurately predicted the HLA-A and HLA-B alleles for most subjects in the first cohort. A later genetic analysis associated a missense DCLRE1C variant with V-gene and J-gene trimming of TCR beta chains, and an independent cohort replicated the association. The classifier was reported to diagnose cytomegalovirus status with high specificity and sensitivity in both the original cohort and the validation cohort. A later analysis found that HLA-associated TCR beta chains were more clonally expanded and had lower generation probabilities than equally common non-associated chains. Roughly uniform sequencing depth across donors was assumed in presence/absence analyses, although this assumption may not hold. In vitro tests confirmed that a few of the cytomegalovirus-associated TCR beta chains recognize cytomegalovirus antigens. Across donors, most TCR sequences were observed very rarely, whereas some public TCRs were present in many individuals. Assigning TCR associations to individual alleles was difficult when HLA alleles, especially DR and DQ, strongly co-occurred. According to a later analysis, TCR association rates differed among HLA loci, with DRB1 alleles showing the most associated TCRs and HLA-C alleles showing the fewest. Because HLA typing was missing for some donors at each locus, association tests included only the typed subset. Linkage disequilibrium might explain the correlated functional status among segregating V segments, but an unknown experimental factor could not be excluded. Some IMGT-functional V segments, including TRBV6-2 and TRBV6-3, could not be told apart with the 87-base-pair reads, so those segments were excluded. In a later analysis, most CMV-associated TCR beta chains were found to appear HLA-restricted, with HLA associations seemingly driven largely by CMV exposure. In an earlier analysis of about 540 of the donors, most TCR beta V segments were observed in productive rearrangements about 90% or about 30% of the time, broadly matching IMGT annotations. Because counts were too low, approximately 15 rarely observed V segments, including chromosome 9 orphons, were excluded from the earlier analysis of 587 of the donors. According to a later analysis, parvovirus B19, influenza, CMV and Epstein-Barr virus appeared linked to several top co-occurrence clusters. In a later analysis, 15,000 to 20,000 TCR beta sequences were associated with specific HLA alleles at a false discovery rate of 0.05. A later genetic analysis reported fewer N-insertions in productive TCRs among donors in an Asian-associated ancestry cluster than the roughly 700-donor mean. The cohort was sequenced for TCR beta chains only, and without alpha or paired-chain data the features that could be detected were limited.

In total, roughly 670 healthy bone marrow donors made up the cohort. Cohort members were all nominally healthy when sampled, although unrecorded immune exposures were likely present. The donor was CMV seronegative and was included in the group of over 300 seronegative cohort members. A peripheral blood sample was provided by each donor, and peripheral blood mononuclear cells were used for TCR beta sequencing. The Qiagen DNeasy Blood Extraction Kit was used to extract genomic DNA from the blood cell samples. The germline V and J ends show losses of 8 bases and 7 bases respectively, and no gene match explains 8 bases of the junction. CDR1 and CDR2, looked up from the germline V gene (reference sequence), are MNHEY and SMNVEV. CDR3 length: 13 amino acids, cysteine to phenylalanine. The retained sequence is limited to the CDR3, 39 bases, with the frame set at the first base. Receptor amplification or capture employed the immunoSEQ multiplex PCR assay. For the multiplex PCR, a mixture combining 60 forward primers for TCR Vbeta segments and 13 reverse primers for TCR Jbeta segments was used. A multiplex PCR assay on genomic DNA amplified the CDR3 region of rearranged TCR beta genes. Amplified TCR beta libraries were sequenced as 87-base-pair reads on the Illumina HiSeq System. The source study handled its data this way. A later analysis counted 75 million to 100 million unique TCR beta chains across the 600 to 850 repertoires, and roughly 11 million of these chains were shared by at least two donors. Raw reads were error-corrected and collapsed into unique sequences by a nearest-neighbor algorithm in which closely related sequences were merged to remove PCR and sequencing errors. To assign V, D and J gene segments, CDR3 sequences were aligned to IMGT reference sequences. For a sequence to be retained, at least a six-nucleotide match to both a V gene segment and a J gene segment was required. Rearrangements were classified as productive when the CDR3 lacked stop codons and remained in frame with V and J, and all other rearrangements were classified as non-productive. CDR3 was defined by IMGT convention, running from the second conserved V-encoded cysteine to the conserved J-encoded phenylalanine. The earlier analysis of fewer than 700 of the donors excluded sequences that lacked an unambiguous match to a single V gene segment. An earlier analysis of fewer than 650 of the donors classified V segments as functional when productive rearrangements were above 56.7% and as segregating when the standard deviation between donors was above 5%. To diagnose cytomegalovirus status from the catalog of TCR beta chain sequences, a statistical classification framework was built. A later analysis assigned V and J genes by comparing TCR nucleotide sequences with IMGT/GENE-DB human TR gene sequences. Using the TCRdist pipeline, a later analysis assigned CDR3 sequences along with most-parsimonious VDJ recombination scenarios. In a later analysis, each TCR beta chain was defined by its CDR3 amino acid sequence together with its V-gene family, and reads lacking a unique V-gene family were excluded. A later analysis removed 450 to 600 highly shared, low-generation-probability nucleotide sequences to deal with suspected cross-contamination and a sequencing artifact. In a later analysis, a clonal expansion index was calculated for each public chain from normalized within-repertoire ranks of inferred template counts. In a later analysis, generation probabilities were computed using a VDJ recombination model fitted to out-of-frame rearrangements, and the results were checked against IGoR. In a later analysis, hypergeometric tests were used to score TCR-TCR, TCR-HLA and TCR-CMV co-occurrence, with a repertoire-size bias correction applied to TCR pairs. False discovery rates were estimated in a later analysis by permuting HLA or CMV assignments 20 times. In a later analysis, co-occurring TCRs were grouped using DBSCAN, with TCRdist sequence similarity added in when clustering inside HLA-allele-positive subsets. Repertoires with fewer than 30,000 or more than 120,000 public chains were left out of co-occurrence clustering, as were several repertoires with anomalous nucleotide sharing. Here the immuneACCESS table is served through TCRdb, limited to in-frame sequences with V and J called. Missing clones are a known gap in these copies; in checked studies unresolved V genes cover under half, and the rest lacks a known reason. The DNA gave D and trimming, while V, J and clone size come from that table. The table for this sample lists around 200,000 clones; around 80% of them were counted only once. The top ten hold under 2% of the sample.

This clone occurred a few times. Its antigen is unknown. No much larger clone is present one base from it, and per-base qualities are unavailable. Sample: PBMCs. This TCR came from a man aged 25-45 years in good health and CMV-seronegative. The chain uses TRBV27 and TRBJ2-7; 10 central bases correspond to TRBD2. The nucleotide sequence reads TGTGCCAGCGGGACTAGCGCCTTAATAGAGCAGTACTTC. Translated, this is CASGTSALIEQYF.